This T cell receptor (beta chain) was observed in a study of identical twins. Each CDR3 protein gets one entry after TCRdb re-called the 5' RACE reads with MiXCR. This sample carries 650,000 to 800,000 distinct CDR3 sequences, under 9% of them seen once, and the ten largest clones take approximately 0.89%. CDR1 is SEHNR, CDR2 FQNEAQ, per germline (reference sequence). Unmatched junction bases numbered 6, after V lost 5 bases and J lost 3 bases. CDR3 length: 14 amino acids. A few counts support this clonotype. These data are also associated with another study on yellow fever vaccine responses in identical twins.

The sequence was obtained from a woman between 18 and 29 years old in good health. The rearrangement joins TRBV7-9 to TRBJ2-7; 8 bases align to TRBD1. The sequenced material came from PBMCs. In nucleotides, the CDR3 is TGTGCCAGCAGCCATGGACAGGGATACTACGAGCAGTACTTC. It translates to CASSHGQGYYEQYF.